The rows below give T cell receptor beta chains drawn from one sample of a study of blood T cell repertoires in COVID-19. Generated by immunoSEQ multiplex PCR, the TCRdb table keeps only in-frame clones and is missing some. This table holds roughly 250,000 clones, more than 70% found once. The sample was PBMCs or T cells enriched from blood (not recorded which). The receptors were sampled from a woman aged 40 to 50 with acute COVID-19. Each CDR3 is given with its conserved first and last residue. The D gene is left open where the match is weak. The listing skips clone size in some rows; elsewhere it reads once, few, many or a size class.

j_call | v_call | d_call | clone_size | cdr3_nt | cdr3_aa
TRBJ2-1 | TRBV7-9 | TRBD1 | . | TGTGCCAGCAGCTCCGGGACAGGGGGCGGTGAGCAGTTCTTC | CASSSGTGGGEQFF
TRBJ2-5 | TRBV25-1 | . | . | TGTGCCAGCAGTGAATCTCGGGGCCAAGAGACCCAGTACTTC | CASSESRGQETQYF
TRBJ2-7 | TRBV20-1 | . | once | TGCAGTGCTAGTAAGTTTGCGGGAAGCTCCTACGAGCAGTACTTC | CSASKFAGSSYEQYF
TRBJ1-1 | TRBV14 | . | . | TGTGCCAGCAGCGAGGGATTATACACTGAAGCTTTCTTT | CASSEGLYTEAFF
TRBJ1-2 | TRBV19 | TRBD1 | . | TGTGCCAGTAGTACCCGCCGACAGGGGCCTTTGGTTGGCTACACCTTC | CASSTRRQGPLVGYTF
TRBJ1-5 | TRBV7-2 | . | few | TGTGCCAGCAGCTTAGGGTGGGCCAACCATCAGCCCCAGCATTTT | CASSLGWANHQPQHF
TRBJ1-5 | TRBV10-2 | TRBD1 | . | TGCGCCAGCAGTGATAGGACAGGGTGGCAGCCCCAGCATTTT | CASSDRTGWQPQHF
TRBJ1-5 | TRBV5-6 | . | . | TGTGCCAGCAGCTTGGGACGGGATAGCAATCAGCCCCAGCATTTT | CASSLGRDSNQPQHF
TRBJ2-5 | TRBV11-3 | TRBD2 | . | TGTGCCAGCAGCCCTAGCGGGGAGACCCAGTACTTC | CASSPSGETQYF
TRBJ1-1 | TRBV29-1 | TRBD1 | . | TGCAGCGTTGCCCCAACAGGGGCGAACACTGAAGCTTTCTTT | CSVAPTGANTEAFF
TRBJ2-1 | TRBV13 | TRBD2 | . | TGTGCCAGCAGCGCTCCCACCTCTATTAGCGGGAGAAGGGACAATGAGCAGTTCTTC | CASSAPTSISGRRDNEQFF
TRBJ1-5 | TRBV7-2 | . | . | TGTGCCAGCAGCATACAGGGCGATCAGCCCCAGCATTTT | CASSIQGDQPQHF
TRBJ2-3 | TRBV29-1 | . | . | TGCAGCGTCGAAGGTACTGGCACAGATACGCAGTATTTT | CSVEGTGTDTQYF
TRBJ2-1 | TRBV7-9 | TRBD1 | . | TGTGCCAGCAGCTTATGGACAGGTTCTAGCTCCTACAATGAGCAGTTCTTC | CASSLWTGSSSYNEQFF
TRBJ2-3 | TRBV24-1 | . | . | TGTGCCACCAGTGACACCCTTTTTGGAGGGGCGAGGACAGATACGCAGTATTTT | CATSDTLFGGARTDTQYF
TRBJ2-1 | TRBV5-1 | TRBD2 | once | TGCGCCAGCAGCTTGATCGCTAGCGGGAGGGCCTTGGATGAGCAGTTCTTC | CASSLIASGRALDEQFF
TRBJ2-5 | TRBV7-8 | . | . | TGTGCCAGCAGCCGAGGGATGTACAGCCAAGAGACCCAGTACTTC | CASSRGMYSQETQYF
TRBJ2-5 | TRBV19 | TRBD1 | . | TGTGCCAGTAGTATAGATCAGAGGACAGGCCAAGAGACCCAGTACTTC | CASSIDQRTGQETQYF
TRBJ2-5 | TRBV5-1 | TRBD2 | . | TGCGCCAGCAGCTTTGGCACACCGGGACTAGACACGGAGACCCAGTACTTC | CASSFGTPGLDTETQYF
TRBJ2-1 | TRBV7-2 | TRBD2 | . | TGTGCCAGCAGCGGGACTAGCGTCTACAATGAGCAGTTCTTC | CASSGTSVYNEQFF
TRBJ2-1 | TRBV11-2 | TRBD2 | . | TGTGCCAGCAGCTTGTATAGCGGGGAATACAATGAGCAGTTCTTC | CASSLYSGEYNEQFF
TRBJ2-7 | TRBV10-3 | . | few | TGTGCCATCAGTGTCGGACAGCAGAGCTCCTACGAGCAGTACTTC | CAISVGQQSSYEQYF
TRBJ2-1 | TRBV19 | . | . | TGTGCCAGTAGTATTAAGGAGAGCTCCTACAATGAGCAGTTCTTC | CASSIKESSYNEQFF
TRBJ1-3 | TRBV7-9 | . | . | TGTGCCAGCCTTCTAGGGGTTGGAAACACCATATATTTT | CASLLGVGNTIYF
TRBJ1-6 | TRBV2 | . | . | TGTGCCAGCAGAACAGACTATAATTCACCCCTCCACTTT | CASRTDYNSPLHF
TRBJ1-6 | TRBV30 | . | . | TGTGCCTGGAGGGGGCCCCATTCACCCCTCCACTTT | CAWRGPHSPLHF
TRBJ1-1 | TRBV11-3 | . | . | TGTGCCAGCAGCACAAGGGGAACTGAAGCTTTCTTT | CASSTRGTEAFF
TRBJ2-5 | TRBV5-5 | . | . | TGTGCCAGCACCCTTGCATTGAGGTCACAAGAGACCCAGTACTTC | CASTLALRSQETQYF
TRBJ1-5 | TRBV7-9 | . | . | TGTGCCAGCAGCTTATCCCAGGGCAATCAGCCCCAGCATTTT | CASSLSQGNQPQHF
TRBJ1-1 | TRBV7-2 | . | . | TGTGCCAGCAGCTTAGTTGGCGGGGGCGCCTCCACTGAAGCTTTCTTT | CASSLVGGGASTEAFF
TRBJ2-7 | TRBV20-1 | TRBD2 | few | TGCAGTGCGAGTAGCCTAGCGGGAGTCGTTCACGAGCAGTACTTC | CSASSLAGVVHEQYF
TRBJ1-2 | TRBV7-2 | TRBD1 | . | TGTGCCAGCAGCACCCCACAGGGGAACTATGGCTACACCTTC | CASSTPQGNYGYTF
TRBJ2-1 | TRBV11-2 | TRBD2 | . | TGTGCCAGCAGCTTAGAATCCGGGACTATAATCAATGAGCAGTTCTTC | CASSLESGTIINEQFF
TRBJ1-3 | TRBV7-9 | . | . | TGTGCCAGCAGCTCCGGACGGGGGACTGGAAACACCATATATTTT | CASSSGRGTGNTIYF
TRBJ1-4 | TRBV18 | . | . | TGTGCCAGCTCTCGCGGTCTTAATGAAAAACTGTTTTTT | CASSRGLNEKLFF
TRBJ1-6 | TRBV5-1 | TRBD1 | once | TGCGCCAGCAGCCTAGGACAGGTTAATTCACCCCTCCACTTT | CASSLGQVNSPLHF
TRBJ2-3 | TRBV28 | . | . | TGTGCCAGCAGTAAGGTGACAGGACGAACGGATACGCAGTATTTT | CASSKVTGRTDTQYF
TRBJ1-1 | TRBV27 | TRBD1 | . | TGTGCCAGCACCCTCTCCGGGACAGGGGTGACTGAAGCTTTCTTT | CASTLSGTGVTEAFF
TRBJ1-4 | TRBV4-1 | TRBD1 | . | TGCGCCAGCAGCTACAGAGGGACAGGGGGCCAGAGTGAAAAACTGTTTTTT | CASSYRGTGGQSEKLFF
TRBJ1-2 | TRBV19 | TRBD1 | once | TGTGCCAGTCGTCAGACAGGGGGTCCTCCTAGCTATGGCTACACCTTC | CASRQTGGPPSYGYTF
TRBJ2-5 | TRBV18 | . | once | TGTGCCAGCTCACCACATCGCCAAGAGACCCAGTACTTC | CASSPHRQETQYF
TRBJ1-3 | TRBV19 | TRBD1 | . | TGTGCCAGTAGGCCACAGGGGGCTGACTCCGGAAACACCATATATTTT | CASRPQGADSGNTIYF
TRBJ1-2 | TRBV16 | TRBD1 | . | TGTGCCAGCAGCCTATGGGGACAGGTTGACTATGGCTACACCTTC | CASSLWGQVDYGYTF
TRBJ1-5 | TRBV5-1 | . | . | TGCGCCAGCAGCTTAGGGGGATCAAATCAGCCCCAGCATTTT | CASSLGGSNQPQHF
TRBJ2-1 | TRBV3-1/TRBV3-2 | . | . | TGTGCCAGCAGCCAAGATCTGGTAGCTAGCCAAAGGCAGTTCTTC | CASSQDLVASQRQFF
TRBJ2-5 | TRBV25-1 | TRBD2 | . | TGTGCCAGCAGTGAATGGGGAGCGGGAGGGCCGACAGAGACCCAGTACTTC | CASSEWGAGGPTETQYF
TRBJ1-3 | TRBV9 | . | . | TGTGCCAGCAGCGTTCAGACAGACCTTGGAAACACCATATATTTT | CASSVQTDLGNTIYF
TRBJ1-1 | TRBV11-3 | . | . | TGTGCCAGCAGGGCCCGGACAGCCACTGAAGCTTTCTTT | CASRARTATEAFF
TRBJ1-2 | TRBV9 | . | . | TGTGCCAGCAGCGGTCAGGGGAGAGAGTATGGCTACACCTTC | CASSGQGREYGYTF
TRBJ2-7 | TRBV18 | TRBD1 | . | TGTGCCAGCTCACCTGGGCAGGGGGCCTCCTACGAGCAGTACTTC | CASSPGQGASYEQYF
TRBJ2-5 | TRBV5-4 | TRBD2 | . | TGTGCCAGCAGTCTAGCGGGAGGGCAAGAGACCCAGTACTTC | CASSLAGGQETQYF
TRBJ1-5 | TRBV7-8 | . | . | TGTGCCAGCAGCCCACGAAGAGAACTGACAGGAGGCAATCAGCCCCAGCATTTT | CASSPRRELTGGNQPQHF
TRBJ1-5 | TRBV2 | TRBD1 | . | TGTGCCAGCGGCCGGACAGGGGGCAATCAGCCCCAGCATTTT | CASGRTGGNQPQHF
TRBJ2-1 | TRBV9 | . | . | TGTGCCAGCAGCGTGGACAGCAGGGGCGATGAGCAGTTCTTC | CASSVDSRGDEQFF
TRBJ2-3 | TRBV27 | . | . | TGTGCCAGCAGTTATAGAGGGCCGGTAGATACGCAGTATTTT | CASSYRGPVDTQYF